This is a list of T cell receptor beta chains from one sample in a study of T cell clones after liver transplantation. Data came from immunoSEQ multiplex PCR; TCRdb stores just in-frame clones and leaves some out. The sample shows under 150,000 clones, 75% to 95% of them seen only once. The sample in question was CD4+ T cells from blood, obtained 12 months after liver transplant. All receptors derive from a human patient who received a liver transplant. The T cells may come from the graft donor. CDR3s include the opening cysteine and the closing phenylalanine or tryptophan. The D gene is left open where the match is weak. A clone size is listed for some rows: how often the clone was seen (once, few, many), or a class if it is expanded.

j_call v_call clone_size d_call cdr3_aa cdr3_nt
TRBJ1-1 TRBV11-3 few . CASMPSMNTEAFF TGTGCCAGCATGCCCAGCATGAACACTGAAGCTTTCTTT
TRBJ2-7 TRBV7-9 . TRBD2 CASSAGLAGDGDEQYF TGTGCCAGCAGCGCCGGACTAGCGGGAGACGGCGACGAGCAGTACTTC
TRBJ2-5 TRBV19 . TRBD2 CASSPKRGVQETQYF TGTGCCAGTAGTCCGAAGCGGGGGGTCCAAGAGACCCAGTACTTC
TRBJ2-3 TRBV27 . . CASSFTVTTDTQYF TGTGCCAGCAGTTTTACAGTAACCACAGATACGCAGTATTTT
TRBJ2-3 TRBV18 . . CASSLETVGSDTQYF TGTGCCAGCTCACTGGAAACCGTAGGCTCAGATACGCAGTATTTT
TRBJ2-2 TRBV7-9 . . CASTFNTGELFF TGTGCCAGCACCTTCAACACCGGGGAGCTGTTTTTT
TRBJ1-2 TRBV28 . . CASSLGGSWGYTF TGTGCCAGCAGTTTAGGGGGGAGCTGGGGCTACACCTTC
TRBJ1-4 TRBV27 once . CASSLVGLGEKLFF TGTGCCAGCAGTTTGGTGGGGCTCGGGGAAAAACTGTTTTTT
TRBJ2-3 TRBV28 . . CASSLTVGLQYF TGTGCCAGCAGTTTAACGGTAGGACTGCAGTATTTT
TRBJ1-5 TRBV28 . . CASSGNNQPQHF TGTGCCAGCAGTGGGAACAATCAGCCCCAGCATTTT
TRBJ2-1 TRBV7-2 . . CASSLDQGGDEQFF TGTGCCAGCAGCTTAGACCAGGGTGGGGATGAGCAGTTCTTC
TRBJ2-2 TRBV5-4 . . CASSLEGTRNTGELFF TGTGCCAGCAGCTTGGAAGGGACAAGGAACACCGGGGAGCTGTTTTTT
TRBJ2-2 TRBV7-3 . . CASSLDRAGTGELFF TGTGCCAGCAGTTTGGACCGTGCAGGTACCGGGGAGCTGTTTTTT
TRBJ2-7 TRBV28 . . CASSSGDYEQYF TGTGCCAGCAGTTCAGGAGACTACGAGCAGTACTTC
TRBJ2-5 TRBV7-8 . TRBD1 CASSLGQGDETGTQYF TGTGCCAGCAGCTTAGGGCAGGGGGATGAAACGGGGACCCAGTACTTC
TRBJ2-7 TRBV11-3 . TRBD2 CASSIGLAGNYEQYF TGTGCCAGCTCAATCGGGCTAGCGGGCAACTACGAGCAGTACTTC
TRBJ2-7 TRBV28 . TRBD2 CASNAGGTYEQYF TGTGCCAGCAATGCGGGAGGTACATACGAGCAGTACTTC
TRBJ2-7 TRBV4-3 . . CASSQDLEYEQYF TGCGCCAGCAGCCAAGATTTGGAATACGAGCAGTACTTC
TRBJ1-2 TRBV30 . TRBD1 CAWSQGAGSYGYTF TGTGCCTGGTCTCAGGGGGCAGGGAGCTATGGCTACACCTTC
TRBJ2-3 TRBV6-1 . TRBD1 CASGQAVSYTQYF TGTGCCAGCGGACAGGCCGTTTCATATACGCAGTATTTT
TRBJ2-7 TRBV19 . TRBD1 CASSMVAGTGLSEQYF TGTGCCAGTAGTATGGTAGCCGGGACAGGGCTCTCCGAGCAGTACTTC
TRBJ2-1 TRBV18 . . CASSPNLEEGEQFF TGTGCCAGCTCACCAAACCTGGAAGAGGGGGAGCAGTTCTTC
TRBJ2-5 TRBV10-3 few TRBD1 CAIRDREETQYF TGTGCCATCAGGGACAGGGAAGAGACCCAGTACTTC
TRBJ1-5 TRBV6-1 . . CASIRDLDQPQHF TGTGCCAGCATTAGGGACCTTGATCAGCCCCAGCATTTT
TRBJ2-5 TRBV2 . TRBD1 CATPGQGARETQYF TGTGCCACCCCGGGACAGGGGGCACGGGAGACCCAGTACTTC
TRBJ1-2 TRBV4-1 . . CASSSGGVYGYTF TGCGCCAGCAGCTCCGGGGGAGTCTATGGCTACACCTTC
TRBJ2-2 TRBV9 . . CASGPENTGELFF TGTGCCAGCGGCCCGGAGAACACCGGGGAGCTGTTTTTT
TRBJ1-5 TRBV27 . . CASSLRGQPQHF TGTGCCAGCAGTTTACGAGGTCAGCCCCAGCATTTT
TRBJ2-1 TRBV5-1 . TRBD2 CASSLVGEGEQFF TGCGCCAGCAGCTTGGTAGGGGAGGGTGAGCAGTTCTTC
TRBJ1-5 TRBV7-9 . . CASSPAGVQPQHF TGTGCCAGCAGCCCTGCAGGGGTTCAGCCCCAGCATTTT
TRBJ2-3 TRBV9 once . CASSSPTGDTQYF TGTGCCAGCAGCTCACCGACGGGAGATACGCAGTATTTT
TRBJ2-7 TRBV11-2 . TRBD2 CASTLREGWSYEQYF TGTGCCAGCACCCTCCGGGAGGGCTGGTCCTACGAGCAGTACTTC
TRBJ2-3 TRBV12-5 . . CASGDGTITDTQYF TGTGCTAGTGGAGACGGGACCATCACAGATACGCAGTATTTT
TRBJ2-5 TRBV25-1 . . CASSEPRTGRGETQYF TGTGCCAGCAGTGAACCCCGGACAGGGAGGGGGGAGACCCAGTACTTC
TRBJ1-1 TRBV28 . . CASSLNGWGRDTEAFF TGTGCCAGCAGTTTAAATGGATGGGGGCGAGACACTGAAGCTTTCTTT
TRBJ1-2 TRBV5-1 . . CASSLEGPPTGGYTF TGCGCCAGCAGCTTGGAGGGCCCTCCGACGGGTGGCTACACCTTC
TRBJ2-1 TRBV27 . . CASRRPPGHEQFF TGTGCCAGCAGACGGCCACCGGGTCATGAGCAGTTCTTC
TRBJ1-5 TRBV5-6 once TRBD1 CASSRQGIYSNQPQHF TGTGCCAGCAGCAGACAGGGGATTTATAGCAATCAGCCCCAGCATTTT
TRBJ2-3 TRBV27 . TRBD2 CASSFTSGGFKSTDTQYF TGTGCCAGCAGTTTTACTAGCGGGGGGTTTAAGAGCACAGATACGCAGTATTTT
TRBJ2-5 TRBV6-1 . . CASRGSHQETQYF TGTGCCAGCAGAGGCTCGCACCAAGAGACCCAGTACTTC
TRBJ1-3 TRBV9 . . CASGSEGPGNTIYF TGTGCCAGCGGGTCCGAGGGTCCGGGAAACACCATATATTTT
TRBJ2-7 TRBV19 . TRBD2 CASSTRLAEIYEQYF TGTGCCAGTAGTACGCGACTAGCGGAGATCTACGAGCAGTACTTC
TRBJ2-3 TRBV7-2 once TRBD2 CASSPLSGRVGTDTQYF TGTGCCAGCAGCCCTCTCAGCGGGAGGGTGGGCACAGATACGCAGTATTTT
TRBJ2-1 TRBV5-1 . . CASSTWAGANEQFF TGCGCCAGCAGCACTTGGGCGGGCGCTAATGAGCAGTTCTTC
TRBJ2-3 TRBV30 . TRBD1 CAWRRGQAGGTDTQYF TGTGCCTGGCGCAGGGGACAGGCCGGAGGAACAGATACGCAGTATTTT
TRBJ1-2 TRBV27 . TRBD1 CASSLKGQGTNYGYTF TGTGCCAGCAGTTTAAAGGGACAGGGGACAAACTATGGCTACACCTTC
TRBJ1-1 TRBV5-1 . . CASSSTGRDTEAFF TGCGCCAGCAGCTCGACAGGAAGGGACACTGAAGCTTTCTTT
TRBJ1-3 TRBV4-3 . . CASSQRTMSSGNTIYF TGCGCCAGCAGCCAAAGGACGATGTCCTCTGGAAACACCATATATTTT
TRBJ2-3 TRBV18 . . CASSPRLGGADTQYF TGTGCCAGCTCGCCCCGGTTGGGGGGTGCAGATACGCAGTATTTT
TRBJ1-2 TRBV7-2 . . CASSRESTNYGYTF TGTGCCAGCAGTCGTGAAAGTACTAACTATGGCTACACCTTC
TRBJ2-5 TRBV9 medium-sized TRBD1 CASSTRQGETQYF TGTGCCAGCAGCACCAGACAGGGCGAGACCCAGTACTTC
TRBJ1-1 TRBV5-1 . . CASSPVMNTEAFF TGCGCCAGCAGCCCAGTAATGAACACTGAAGCTTTCTTT
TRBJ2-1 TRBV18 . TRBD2 CASSPISGRWYNEQFF TGTGCCAGCTCACCAATTAGCGGGAGATGGTACAATGAGCAGTTCTTC
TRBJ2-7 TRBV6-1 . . CASTVHSYEQYF TGTGCCAGCACCGTGCACTCCTACGAGCAGTACTTC
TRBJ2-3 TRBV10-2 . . CASSGGHQSTDTQYF TGCGCCAGCAGTGGGGGACACCAAAGCACAGATACGCAGTATTTT